Here is one T cell receptor beta chain with its context. This entry is derived from a study of early T cells in non-severe SARS-CoV-2 infection. Study-wide background: Bulk RNA from unsorted whole blood was sequenced; chains were unpaired.

MiXCR, run by TCRdb on the 5' RACE reads, gives a single entry per CDR3 protein. The table has 75,000 to 100,000 distinct CDR3 sequences, approximately 14% seen once. Germline V CDR1 and CDR2: LGHDT, YNNKEL (reference sequence). This CDR3 region has 15 residues. V lost 4 bases, J lost 6 bases, and 11 bases stayed unmatched. The sample taken for sequencing was whole blood. V gene TRBV3-1 combines with J gene TRBJ1-1; 7 nucleotides agree with TRBD1. This sequence originates from an adult who was a healthcare worker with PCR-confirmed SARS-CoV-2 infection or an uninfected control (not recorded which). The CDR3 nucleotides are TGTGCCAGCAGCCGAATAAGTCAGGGGGGGTCTGAAGCTTTCTTT. Translated, it gives CASSRISQGGSEAFF. The whole variable domain, filled in from reference TRBV3-1 and TRBJ1-1, reads DTAVSQTPKYLVTQMGNDKSIKCEQNLGHDTMYWYKQDSKKFLKIMFSYNNKELIINETVPNRFSPKSPDKAHLNLHINSLELGDSAVYFCASSRISQGGSEAFFGQGTRLTVV.